This T cell receptor (beta chain) is from a study of shared clonotypes between healthy human individuals. Germline loops: CDR1 MNHNY, CDR2 SVGAGI (reference sequence). This CDR3 spans 15 amino acids. V lost 2 bases and J lost 5, with 13 bases in between. Libraries were prepared by immunoSEQ multiplex PCR; TCRdb keeps only in-frame clonotypes and omits some of them. This repertoire shows 700,000 or so clones, 72% found once; its top ten account for 1.5% to 2%. Sequencing was performed on memory CD4+ T cells sorted from blood. The subset is: CD45RA-negative fraction. This receptor was taken from a young woman in good health. This chain connects TRBV6-6 to TRBJ1-5; D possibly corresponds to TRBD1 (6 bases). The CDR3: CASSYQDSGDQPQHF. The CDR3 DNA reads as TGTGCCAGCAGTTACCAGGACAGCGGAGATCAGCCCCAGCATTTT.